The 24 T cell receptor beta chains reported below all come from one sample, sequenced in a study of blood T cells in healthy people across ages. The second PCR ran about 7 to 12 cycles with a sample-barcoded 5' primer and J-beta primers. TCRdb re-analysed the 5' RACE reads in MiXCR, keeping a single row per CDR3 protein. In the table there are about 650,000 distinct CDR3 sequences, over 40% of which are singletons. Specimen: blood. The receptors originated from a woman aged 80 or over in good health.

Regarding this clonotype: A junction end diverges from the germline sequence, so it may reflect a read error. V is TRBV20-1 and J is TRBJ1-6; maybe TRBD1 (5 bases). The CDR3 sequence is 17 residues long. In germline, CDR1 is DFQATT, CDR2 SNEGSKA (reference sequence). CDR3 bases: TGCAGTGCTCCAACTATTCCGACAGCGCGAGCTCTCTCACCACTCCACTTT. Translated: CSAPTIPTARALSPLHF.

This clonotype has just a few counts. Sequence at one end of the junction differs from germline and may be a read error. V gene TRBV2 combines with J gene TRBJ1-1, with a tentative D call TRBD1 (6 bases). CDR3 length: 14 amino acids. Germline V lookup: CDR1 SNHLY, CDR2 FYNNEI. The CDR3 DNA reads TGTGCCAGCAGAATACAGGGAGTCGACACCGAAGCTTTCTTT. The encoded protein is CASRIQGVDTEAFF.

In nucleotides, the CDR3 is TGTGCCAGCAGCTCCGACCTCAATTCACCCCTCCACTTT. It translates to CASSSDLNSPLHF. The V call is TRBV7-2, the J call TRBJ1-6; D ambiguous. The CDR3 loop spans 13 amino acids. Germline V gives CDR1 SGHTA, CDR2 FQGNSA. V lost 4 bases and J lost 7, with 8 bases in between.

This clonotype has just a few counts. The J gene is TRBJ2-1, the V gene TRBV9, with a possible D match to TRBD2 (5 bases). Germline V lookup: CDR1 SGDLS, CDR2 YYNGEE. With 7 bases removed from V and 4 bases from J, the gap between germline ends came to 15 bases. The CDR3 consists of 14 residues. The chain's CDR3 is CASSGHRGYNEQFF. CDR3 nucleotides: TGTGCCAGCTCTGGGCACCGGGGTTACAATGAGCAGTTCTTC.

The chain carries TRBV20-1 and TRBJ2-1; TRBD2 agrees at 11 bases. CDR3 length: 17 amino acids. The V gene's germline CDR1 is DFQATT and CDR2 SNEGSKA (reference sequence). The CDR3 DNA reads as TGCAGCCCTACCTTGGGACTAGCGGAAGGGCCGGGGTATGAGCAGTTCTTC. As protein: CSPTLGLAEGPGYEQFF.

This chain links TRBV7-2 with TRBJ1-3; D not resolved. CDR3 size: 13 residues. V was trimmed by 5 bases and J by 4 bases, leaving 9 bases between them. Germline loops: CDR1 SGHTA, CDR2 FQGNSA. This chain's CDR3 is CASSTRSGNTIYF. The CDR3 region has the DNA TGTGCCAGCAGCACCCGCTCCGGAAACACCATATATTTT.

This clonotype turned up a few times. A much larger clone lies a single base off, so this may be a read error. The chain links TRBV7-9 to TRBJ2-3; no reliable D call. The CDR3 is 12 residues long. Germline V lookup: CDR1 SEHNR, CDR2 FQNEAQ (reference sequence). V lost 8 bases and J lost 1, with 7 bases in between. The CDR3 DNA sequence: TGTGCCAGCCGCGAGGGCACAGATACGCAGTATTTT. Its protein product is CASREGTDTQYF.

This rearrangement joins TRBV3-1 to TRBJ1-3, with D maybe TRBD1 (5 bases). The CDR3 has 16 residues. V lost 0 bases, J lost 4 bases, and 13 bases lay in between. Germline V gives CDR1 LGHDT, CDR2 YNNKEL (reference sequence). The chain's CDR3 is CASSQEEGSAGNTIYF. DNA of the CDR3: TGTGCCAGCAGCCAAGAAGAGGGGTCAGCCGGAAACACCATATATTTT.

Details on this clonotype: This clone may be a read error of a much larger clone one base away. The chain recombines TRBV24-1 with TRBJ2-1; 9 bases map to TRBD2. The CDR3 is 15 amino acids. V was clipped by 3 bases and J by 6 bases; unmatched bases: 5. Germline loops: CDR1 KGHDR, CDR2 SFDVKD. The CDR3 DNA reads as TGTGCCACCAGTGATGTCGGGACTAGCTTCAATGAGCAGTTCTTC. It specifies CATSDVGTSFNEQFF.

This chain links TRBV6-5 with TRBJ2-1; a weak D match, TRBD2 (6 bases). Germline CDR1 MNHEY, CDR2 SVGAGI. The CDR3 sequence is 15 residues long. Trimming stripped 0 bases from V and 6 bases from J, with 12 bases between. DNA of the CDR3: TGTGCCAGCAGTTACTCTCGGACTATCCCCAATGAGCAGTTCTTC. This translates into CASSYSRTIPNEQFF.

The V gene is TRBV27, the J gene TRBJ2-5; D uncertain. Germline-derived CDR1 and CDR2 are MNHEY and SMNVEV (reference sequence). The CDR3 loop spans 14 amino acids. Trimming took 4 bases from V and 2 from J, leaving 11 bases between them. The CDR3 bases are TGTGCCAGCAGTTGGACCCCCACACAAGAGACCCAGTACTTC. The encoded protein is CASSWTPTQETQYF.

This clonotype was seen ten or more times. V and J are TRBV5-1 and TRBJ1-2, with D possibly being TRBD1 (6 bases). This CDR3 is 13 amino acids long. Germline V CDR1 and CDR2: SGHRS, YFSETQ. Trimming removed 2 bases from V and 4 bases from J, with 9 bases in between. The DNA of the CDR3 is TGCGCCAGCAGCTTCAGGGGTGTCTATGGCTACACCTTC. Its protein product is CASSFRGVYGYTF.

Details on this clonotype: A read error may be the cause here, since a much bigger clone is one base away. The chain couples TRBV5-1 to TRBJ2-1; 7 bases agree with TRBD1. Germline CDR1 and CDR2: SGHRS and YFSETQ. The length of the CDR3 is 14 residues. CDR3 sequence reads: CASSLRQGTNEQSF. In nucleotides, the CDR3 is TGCGCCAGCAGCTTGAGACAGGGTACGAATGAGCAGTCCTTC.

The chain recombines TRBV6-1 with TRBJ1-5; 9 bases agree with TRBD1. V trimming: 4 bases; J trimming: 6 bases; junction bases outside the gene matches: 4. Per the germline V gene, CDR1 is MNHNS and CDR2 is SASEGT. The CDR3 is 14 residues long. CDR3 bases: TGTGCCAGCAGTGCGGACAGGGGCGGTCAGCCCCAGCATTTT. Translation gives CASSADRGGQPQHF.

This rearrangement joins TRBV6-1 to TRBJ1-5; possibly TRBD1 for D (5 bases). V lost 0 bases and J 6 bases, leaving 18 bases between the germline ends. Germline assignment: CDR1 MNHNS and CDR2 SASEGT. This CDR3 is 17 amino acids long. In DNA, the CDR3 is TGTGCCAGCAGTGAAGCTGACATCGGGACGGGTCCTCAGCCCCAGCATTTT. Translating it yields CASSEADIGTGPQPQHF.

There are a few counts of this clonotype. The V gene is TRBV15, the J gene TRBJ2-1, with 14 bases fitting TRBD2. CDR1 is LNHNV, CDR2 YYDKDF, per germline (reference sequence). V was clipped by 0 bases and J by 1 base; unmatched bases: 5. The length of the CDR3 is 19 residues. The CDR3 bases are TGTGCCACCAGCAGAGATTGGGGACTAGCGGGAGAATCCTACAATGAGCAGTTCTTC. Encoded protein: CATSRDWGLAGESYNEQFF.

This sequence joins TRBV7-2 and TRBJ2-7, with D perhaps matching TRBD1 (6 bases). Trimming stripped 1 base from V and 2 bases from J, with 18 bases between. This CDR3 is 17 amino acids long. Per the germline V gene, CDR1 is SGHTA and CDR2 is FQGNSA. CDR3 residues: CASSLGGPGTNTYEQYF. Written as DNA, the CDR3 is TGTGCCAGCAGCTTAGGCGGGCCCGGGACAAACACCTACGAGCAGTACTTC.

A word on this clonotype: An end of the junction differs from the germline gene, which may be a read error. The DNA for the CDR3 is TGTGCCAGCAGCCGTGGGGGTGACACCGGGAAGCTGTTTTTT. Amino acids: CASSRGGDTGKLFF. The chain uses TRBV7-2 and TRBJ2-2; perhaps D is TRBD1 or TRBD2 (5 bases each). The CDR3 totals 14 residues. Germline CDR1 and CDR2: SGHTA and FQGNSA. Using reference TRBV7-2 and TRBJ2-2 for the parts outside the CDR3, the full variable domain is GAGVSQSPSNKVTEKGKDVELRCDPISGHTALYWYRQSLGQGLEFLIYFQGNSAPDKSGLPSDRFSAERTGGSVSTLTIQRTQQEDSAVYLCASSRGGDTGKLFFGEGSRLTVL.

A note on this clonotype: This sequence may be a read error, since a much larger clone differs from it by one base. CDR3: CASSLAPSYNGQFF. CDR3 in DNA: TGCGCCAGCAGCTTGGCTCCCTCGTACAATGGGCAGTTCTTC. The gene calls are TRBV5-1 and TRBJ2-1; D unclear. The CDR3 runs 14 residues. In germline, CDR1 is SGHRS, CDR2 YFSETQ.

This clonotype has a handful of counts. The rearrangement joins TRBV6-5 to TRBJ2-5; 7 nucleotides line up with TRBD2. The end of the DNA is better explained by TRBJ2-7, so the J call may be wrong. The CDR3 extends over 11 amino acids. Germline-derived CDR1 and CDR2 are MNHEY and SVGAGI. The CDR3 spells CASSRGDEQYF. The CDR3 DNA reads TGTGCCAGCAGTCGGGGGGACGAGCAGTACTTC.

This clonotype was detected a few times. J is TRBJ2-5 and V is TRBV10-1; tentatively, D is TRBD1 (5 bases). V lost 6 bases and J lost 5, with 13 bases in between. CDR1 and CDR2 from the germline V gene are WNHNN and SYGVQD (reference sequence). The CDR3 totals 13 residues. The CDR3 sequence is CASSETVGETQYF. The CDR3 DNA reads TGCGCCAGCAGCGAGACAGTAGGGGAGACCCAGTACTTC.

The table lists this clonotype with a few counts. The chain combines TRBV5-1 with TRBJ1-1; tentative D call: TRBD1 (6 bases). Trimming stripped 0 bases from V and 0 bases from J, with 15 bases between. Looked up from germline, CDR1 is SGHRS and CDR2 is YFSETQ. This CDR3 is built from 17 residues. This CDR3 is CASSLEGGRRMNTEAFF. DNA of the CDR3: TGCGCCAGCAGCTTGGAGGGGGGACGGCGCATGAACACTGAAGCTTTCTTT. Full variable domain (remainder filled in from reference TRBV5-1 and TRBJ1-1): KAGVTQTPRYLIKTRGQQVTLSCSPISGHRSVSWYQQTPGQGLQFLFEYFSETQRNKGNFPGRFSGRQFSNSRSEMNVSTLELGDSALYLCASSLEGGRRMNTEAFFGQGTRLTVV.

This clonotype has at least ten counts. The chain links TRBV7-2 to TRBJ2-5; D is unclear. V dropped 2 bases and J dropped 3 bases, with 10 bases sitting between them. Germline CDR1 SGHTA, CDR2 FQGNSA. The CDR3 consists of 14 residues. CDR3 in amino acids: CASSLSRAKETQYF. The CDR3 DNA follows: TGTGCCAGCAGCTTAAGCCGGGCAAAAGAGACCCAGTACTTC. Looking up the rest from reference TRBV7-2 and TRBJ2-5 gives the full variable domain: GAGVSQSPSNKVTEKGKDVELRCDPISGHTALYWYRQSLGQGLEFLIYFQGNSAPDKSGLPSDRFSAERTGGSVSTLTIQRTQQEDSAVYLCASSLSRAKETQYFGPGTRLLVL.

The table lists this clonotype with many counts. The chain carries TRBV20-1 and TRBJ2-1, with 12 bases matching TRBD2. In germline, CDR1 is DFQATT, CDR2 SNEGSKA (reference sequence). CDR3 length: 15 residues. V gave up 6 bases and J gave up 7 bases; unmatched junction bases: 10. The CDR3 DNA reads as TGCAGTGCAACCCTACTAGCGGGAGGATTTAATGAGCAGTTCTTC. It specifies CSATLLAGGFNEQFF.